The rows below give T cell receptor beta chains drawn from one sample of a study of T cells in Graves' hyperthyroidism and ophthalmopathy. TCRdb called the multiplex PCR reads again in MiXCR, with one record for every CDR3 protein. The table shows 450,000 to 700,000 distinct CDR3 sequences, with approximately 44% occurring only once. The sample taken for sequencing was peripheral blood or thyroid tissue (not recorded which). The receptor source for this set is a woman younger than 30 with Graves' hyperthyroidism. The CDR3 runs from the conserved cysteine through the conserved F or W. The order of the fields is CDR3 protein, CDR3 DNA, clone size, J gene, D gene, V gene. The D gene is left open where the match is weak. The size field is filled for only some rows; it gives once, few, many or a size class.

CDR3: CSVTGVFGYTF
DNA: TGCAGCGTCACAGGCGTCTTTGGCTACACCTTC
size: NA
J: TRBJ1-2
D: NA
V: TRBV29-1

CDR3: CASSLIVLPARPEAFF
DNA: TGTGCCAGCAGCTTAATCGTGTTGCCCGCGAGACCTGAAGCTTTCTTT
size: many
J: TRBJ1-1
D: NA
V: TRBV7-9

CDR3: CASSSGTSYEQYF
DNA: TGTGCCAGCAGTTCCGGGACTAGCTACGAGCAGTACTTC
size: many
J: TRBJ2-7
D: TRBD2
V: TRBV5-6

CDR3: CASSLYVSGRNEQFF
DNA: TGTGCCAGCAGCTTATACGTTAGCGGGAGGAATGAGCAGTTCTTC
size: few
J: TRBJ2-1
D: TRBD2
V: TRBV7-2

CDR3: CASSMTAQETQYF
DNA: TGTGCCAGCAGCATGACAGCTCAAGAGACCCAGTACTTC
size: many
J: TRBJ2-5
D: NA
V: TRBV7-9

CDR3: CASRRRGQANEKLFF
DNA: TGCGCCAGCAGGCGAAGGGGGCAGGCTAATGAAAAACTGTTTTTT
size: few
J: TRBJ1-4
D: TRBD1
V: TRBV5-1

CDR3: CSVEGGDEAFF
DNA: TGCAGCGTTGAGGGGGGTGATGAAGCTTTCTTT
size: NA
J: TRBJ1-1
D: NA
V: TRBV29-1

CDR3: CAQGRDLSTDTQYF
DNA: TGTGCCCAAGGCCGGGACTTAAGCACAGATACGCAGTATTTT
size: few
J: TRBJ2-3
D: NA
V: TRBV2

CDR3: CASSIQGGTDTQYF
DNA: TGTGCCAGTAGTATCCAGGGCGGCACAGATACGCAGTATTTT
size: few
J: TRBJ2-3
D: NA
V: TRBV19

CDR3: CASNNEGDRAPSGVLTF
DNA: TGTGCCAGCAACAACGAGGGGGACAGGGCCCCTTCGGGCGTCCTGACTTTC
size: many
J: TRBJ2-6
D: TRBD1
V: TRBV4-2

CDR3: CASSQERYYGYTF
DNA: TGCGCCAGCAGCCAAGAACGATACTATGGCTACACCTTC
size: few
J: TRBJ1-2
D: NA
V: TRBV4-1

CDR3: CASSLALTAFF
DNA: TGTGCCAGCAGCTTAGCCCTGACAGCTTTCTTT
size: NA
J: TRBJ1-1
D: NA
V: TRBV7-2

CDR3: CASSARDAQRNSPLHF
DNA: TGTGCCAGCAGTGCTAGGGACGCCCAGAGGAATTCACCCCTCCACTTT
size: NA
J: TRBJ1-6
D: NA
V: TRBV2

CDR3: CSVERDRARNTEAFF
DNA: TGCAGCGTTGAGAGGGACAGGGCAAGGAACACTGAAGCTTTCTTT
size: NA
J: TRBJ1-1
D: TRBD1
V: TRBV29-1

CDR3: CASSPREGAFYNEQYF
DNA: TGTGCCAGCAGCCCACGTGAGGGAGCGTTCTACAATGAGCAGTACTTC
size: NA
J: TRBJ2-7
D: NA
V: TRBV7-3

CDR3: CASSLAGTGQRQPQHF
DNA: TGCGCCAGCAGCCTCGCCGGGACAGGGCAACGACAGCCCCAGCATTTT
size: NA
J: TRBJ1-5
D: TRBD1
V: TRBV5-1

CDR3: CASTIMPGTQYF
DNA: TGTGCCAGCACCATAATGCCGGGTACGCAGTATTTT
size: few
J: TRBJ2-3
D: NA
V: TRBV7-9

CDR3: CSVMGQGHEKLFF
DNA: TGCAGCGTGATGGGACAGGGTCATGAAAAACTGTTTTTT
size: many
J: TRBJ1-4
D: TRBD1
V: TRBV29-1

CDR3: CASNPLSGRTDTQYF
DNA: TGTGCCAGCAACCCCCTAAGCGGGAGGACAGATACGCAGTACTTC
size: NA
J: TRBJ2-5
D: TRBD2
V: TRBV2

CDR3: CSVVWGHGETQYF
DNA: TGCAGCGTGGTCTGGGGCCACGGGGAGACCCAGTACTTC
size: NA
J: TRBJ2-5
D: NA
V: TRBV29-1

CDR3: CASSGKIVEPQHF
DNA: TGTGCCAGCAGCGGGAAAATAGTTGAGCCCCAGCATTTT
size: NA
J: TRBJ1-5
D: NA
V: TRBV12-3/TRBV12-4